This T cell receptor (beta chain) was sequenced for a study of blood T cell repertoires in COVID-19. Study-wide background: The samples span acute and convalescent COVID-19 from the United States, Italy and Spain.

How the authors handled the data: Amplification from reference gene primers served as the basis for estimated nucleated cell counts. Assay used: immunoSEQ multiplex PCR; TCRdb lists only in-frame clones, some missing. The V and J calls and clone size come from that table; D and trimming were worked out from the DNA. This table has about 140,000 clones, roughly 76% appearing once. The CDR3 contains 13 residues. Germline V gene data show CDR1 as MNHEY and CDR2 as SVGEGT. V was trimmed by 3 bases and J by 5 bases, leaving 10 bases between them. The rearrangement links TRBV6-2 or TRBV6-3 to TRBJ1-1; D is possibly TRBD1 (5 bases). The TCR comes from a woman aged 50 to 65 with active or convalescent COVID-19. The sequenced sample was peripheral blood. The CDR3 region has the DNA TGTGCCAGCAGTTATTTAGGGGAAACTGAAGCTTTCTTT. Protein product: CASSYLGETEAFF.